These 25 T cell receptor beta chains originate from one sample sequenced in a study of CD8+CD57+ T cells in acquired aplastic anemia. The use of genomic DNA as template underpinned the TCR beta VDJ and CDR3 profiling. Using its own MiXCR run on the reads, TCRdb lists one record per CDR3 protein. This table has about 400,000 distinct CDR3 sequences, 55% to 70% appearing once. The material sequenced was sorted CD4+, CD8+, or CD8+CD57+ T cells (not recorded which) from PBMCs. The receptors shown here come from a human donor in good health, serving as a control.

This clonotype was observed once. The chain uses TRBV7-2 and TRBJ2-2, with 7 positions matching TRBD2. V lost 4 bases and J lost 10; bases outside the gene matches: 12. The germline V gene encodes CDR1 SGHTA and CDR2 FQGNSA. The CDR3 covers 15 residues. This CDR3 is CASSSVGGLNTELFF. The CDR3, as DNA: TGTGCCAGCAGCTCTGTGGGAGGGCTCAACACGGAGCTGTTTTTT.

To note about this clonotype: At one end the junction does not follow the germline gene, possibly because of a read error. The chain recombines TRBV5-1 with TRBJ1-2; tentative D call: TRBD1 (5 bases). Germline loops: CDR1 SGHRS, CDR2 YFSETQ. The CDR3 totals 13 residues. DNA for the CDR3: TGTGCCAGCAGCTTACAGGTGAGCGAGCACTACACCTTC. Its translation is CASSLQVSEHYTF.

At least ten counts were recorded for this clonotype. The CDR3 region has the DNA TGTGCCAGCGGCTTAGAGAGGGACACTGAAGCTTTCTTT. Translation gives CASGLERDTEAFF. V gene TRBV2 combines with J gene TRBJ1-1; D not resolved. Trimming took off 8 bases at V and 3 bases at J, with 13 bases between the two ends. There are 13 residues in the CDR3. The V gene's germline CDR1 is SNHLY and CDR2 FYNNEI.

The gene calls are TRBV12-3 or TRBV12-4 and TRBJ1-2; TRBD1 matches at 9 bases. The CDR3 runs to 13 residues. J gave up 6 bases and V 6 bases, and 5 bases lay outside the gene matches. Written as DNA, the CDR3 is TGTGCCAGCAGCGGCGGGACAGGGCATGGCTACACCTTC. Its protein product is CASSGGTGHGYTF.

The chain uses TRBV12-3 or TRBV12-4 and TRBJ1-1; no firm D call. The CDR3 is 13 residues long. V lost 5 bases, J lost 5 bases, and 12 bases lay in between. The CDR3 protein is CASSTERRTEAFF. Written as DNA, the CDR3 is TGTGCCAGCAGTACCGAAAGGAGGACTGAAGCTTTCTTT.

The chain couples TRBV11-3 to TRBJ1-6; the D gene is possibly TRBD1 (5 bases). Trimming stripped 3 bases from V and 10 bases from J, with 13 bases between. The CDR3 spans 14 residues. The germline V gene encodes CDR1 SGHNT and CDR2 YENEEA. CDR3 sequence: CASSLYGGSSPLHF. CDR3 bases: TGTGCCAGCAGCTTGTATGGGGGTAGCTCACCCCTCCACTTT. The full variable domain, with the rest looked up from reference TRBV11-3 and TRBJ1-6, is EAGVVQSPRYKIIEKKQPVAFWCNPISGHNTLYWYLQNLGQGPELLIRYENEEAVDDSQLPKDRFSAERLKGVDSTLKIQPAELGDSAVYLCASSLYGGSSPLHFGNGTRLTVT.

The chain combines TRBV29-1 with TRBJ1-2, with a tentative D call TRBD1 (5 bases). Germline CDR1 and CDR2: SQVTM and ANQGSEA. The V gene lost 7 bases and the J gene lost 5 bases, with 14 bases spanning the gap. The CDR3 is 12 amino acids. CDR3 in amino acids: CSARGTEYGYTF. The CDR3 region has the DNA TGCAGCGCCCGCGGGACGGAGTATGGCTACACCTTC.

The sample holds a few counts of this clonotype. V gene TRBV20-1 combines with J gene TRBJ1-1, with D possibly matching TRBD1 (5 bases). V was clipped by 5 bases and J by 2 bases, with 12 bases between them. The CDR3 is 13 amino acids. The germline V gene encodes CDR1 DFQATT and CDR2 SNEGSKA (reference sequence). CDR3: CSAPMTVNTEAFF. The DNA of the CDR3 is TGCAGTGCTCCTATGACAGTCAACACTGAAGCTTTCTTT.

About this clonotype: This may be a read error, as it is one base from a much larger clone. The gene calls are TRBV30 and TRBJ1-6; weak D call: TRBD1 (6 bases). The CDR3 has 17 amino acids. Germline CDR1 reads GTSNPN; CDR2 reads SVGIG (reference sequence). The CDR3 is CAWSYPGQPLSGSPPHF. The CDR3 DNA reads TGTGCCTGGAGTTACCCAGGACAGCCGCTTTCGGGTTCACCCCCCCACTTT.

The chain has TRBV24-1 and TRBJ2-1; D ambiguous. With 5 bases removed from V and 8 bases from J, the gap between germline ends came to 6 bases. Germline CDR1 is KGHDR and CDR2 is SFDVKD. This CDR3 has 11 residues. The CDR3 region has the DNA TGTGCCACCAGTGTCGGATATGAGCAGTTCTTC. It specifies CATSVGYEQFF.

This chain links TRBV20-1 with TRBJ1-6; 9 bases agree with TRBD1. Germline lookup yields CDR1 DFQATT and CDR2 SNEGSKA (reference sequence). J gave up 7 bases and V 0 bases, and 4 bases lay outside the gene matches. The CDR3 extends over 15 amino acids. The CDR3 DNA reads TGCAGTGCTAGAGATGGGACAGGGTGGAATTCACCCCTCCACTTT. Amino acids: CSARDGTGWNSPLHF.

A few counts support this clonotype. The V gene is TRBV10-3, the J gene TRBJ2-5, with D tentatively TRBD2 (6 bases). Trimming pared 0 bases from V and 4 bases from J, leaving 6 bases between. The CDR3 length is 13 residues. Germline assignment: CDR1 ENHRY and CDR2 SYGVKD. CDR3 DNA: TGTGCCATCAGTGAGTCGGGGGGAGAGACCCAGTACTTC. Its protein is CAISESGGETQYF.

J is TRBJ1-5 and V is TRBV7-8; TRBD1 matches at 8 bases. The germline V gene has CDR1 SGHVS and CDR2 FQNEAQ. The ends lost 5 bases at V and 3 bases at J; junction bases unmatched: 12. CDR3 size: 17 residues. In DNA form, the CDR3 reads TGTGCCAGCAGCCCGGTCCGGGGACAGGAGCACAATCAGCCCCAGCATTTT. Translating gives CASSPVRGQEHNQPQHF.

This chain joins TRBV20-1 and TRBJ2-7, with 7 bases lining up with TRBD2. CDR1 and CDR2 from the germline V gene are DFQATT and SNEGSKA (reference sequence). This CDR3 is 14 amino acids long. V lost 6 bases to trimming and J lost 5 bases; unmatched junction nucleotides: 13. The CDR3 is CSATRGRGTDEQYF. CDR3 DNA sequence: TGCAGTGCAACACGCGGGAGAGGCACCGACGAGCAGTACTTC.

This clonotype has a count of ten or more. The CDR3 nucleotides read TGCGCCAGCAGCTCCCGGGACAATGAGTACGAGCAGTACTTC. Translation gives CASSSRDNEYEQYF. The chain links TRBV5-1 to TRBJ2-7, with D possibly being TRBD1 (6 bases). Germline V gives CDR1 SGHRS, CDR2 YFSETQ. The length of the CDR3 is 14 residues. Trimming took 3 bases from V and 4 from J, leaving 14 bases between them.

The chain has TRBV7-4 and TRBJ2-3, with D uncertain. Trimming shortened V by 4 bases and J by 0 bases, and 5 bases separated the two germline ends. The CDR3 contains 13 residues. CDR1 is SGHVT, CDR2 SQSDAQ, per germline. This chain's CDR3 is CASSSPSTDTQYF. The CDR3 DNA reads TGTGCCAGCAGCTCTCCCAGCACAGATACGCAGTATTTT.

The chain has TRBV10-3 and TRBJ1-3, with D tentatively TRBD1 (5 bases). Germline CDR1 and CDR2: ENHRY and SYGVKD. This CDR3 contains 17 residues. V dropped 2 bases and J dropped 0 bases, with 14 bases sitting between them. CDR3 amino acids: CAISERGPGPSGNTIYF. The CDR3 DNA is TGTGCCATCAGTGAGAGGGGTCCTGGACCCTCTGGAAACACCATATATTTT.

The chain couples TRBV7-2 to TRBJ1-1; no clear D. Germline V gene sequence: CDR1 SGHTA, CDR2 FQGNSA. The length of the CDR3 is 14 residues. Deletions cut 2 bases from V and 9 bases from J, with 16 bases between. CDR3 region: CASSLPTRNTKAFF. Written as DNA, the CDR3 is TGTGCCAGCAGCTTACCAACGCGAAACACCAAAGCTTTCTTT.

A remark on this clonotype: The junction differs from germline at one of its ends, possibly a read error. The chain links TRBV19 to TRBJ2-1; D is ambiguous. In germline, CDR1 is LNHDA, CDR2 SQIVND (reference sequence). This CDR3 has 13 residues. For the CDR3, the DNA is TGCGCCAGTCGCACCGAGTCCTACAATGAGCAGTTCTTC. Its translation is CASRTESYNEQFF.

The chain joins TRBV15 to TRBJ2-1; D unclear. CDR1 is LNHNV and CDR2 is YYDKDF in the germline V gene (reference sequence). V dropped 0 bases and J dropped 12 bases, with 0 bases sitting between them. This CDR3 is 9 amino acids long. The CDR3 DNA follows: TGTGCCACCAGCAGAGAGCAGTTCTTC. Amino acid sequence: CATSREQFF.

The sample holds many counts of this clonotype. V is TRBV6-5 and J is TRBJ2-5, with D possibly TRBD1 on 6 matching bases. The CDR3 runs 13 residues. Germline lookup yields CDR1 MNHEY and CDR2 SVGAGI. V was trimmed by 6 bases and J by 2 bases, leaving 10 bases between them. Here the CDR3 DNA reads TGTGCCAGCAGGCCTCAGGGGCAAGAGACCCAGTACTTC. The encoded protein is CASRPQGQETQYF.

The chain couples TRBV5-4 to TRBJ1-2; maybe TRBD1 (5 bases). V lost 4 bases to trimming and J lost 7 bases, with 17 bases between them. The CDR3 runs to 14 residues. Germline CDR1 is SGHNT and CDR2 is YYREEE (reference sequence). The CDR3 region has the DNA TGTGCCAGCAGCCCAAATGGAGGGGCAGTTGGCTACACCTTC. This gives the protein CASSPNGGAVGYTF. Using reference TRBV5-4 and TRBJ1-2 for the parts outside the CDR3, the full variable domain is ETGVTQSPTHLIKTRGQQVTLRCSSQSGHNTVSWYQQALGQGPQFIFQYYREEENGRGNFPPRFSGLQFPNYSSELNVNALELDDSALYLCASSPNGGAVGYTFGSGTRLTVV.

The V and J genes are TRBV10-3 and TRBJ2-5, with D possibly matching TRBD1 (6 bases). The length of the CDR3 is 16 residues. Per the germline V gene, CDR1 is ENHRY and CDR2 is SYGVKD. V was shortened by 2 bases and J by 4 bases, with 17 bases between the two germline ends. The chain's CDR3 is CAISEITGSRIETQYF. CDR3 coding DNA: TGTGCCATCAGTGAGATTACAGGGAGTAGGATAGAGACCCAGTACTTC.

Turning to this clonotype: The conserved phenylalanine or tryptophan is not found at the CDR3 terminus, so this likely reflects a read error. This chain links TRBV12-3 or TRBV12-4 with TRBJ1-5, with D possibly matching TRBD1 (5 bases). V was pared by 7 bases and J by 9 bases, with 22 bases between. This CDR3 has 15 residues. This CDR3 reads CASTPSRDRVGPQHI. CDR3 DNA: TGTGCCAGCACTCCCAGCCGGGACCGAGTCGGGCCCCAGCATATT.

The rearrangement uses TRBV6-6 and TRBJ1-4; 7 bases fit TRBD1. The germline CDR1 and CDR2 sequences are MNHNY and SVGAGI (reference sequence). V was clipped by 5 bases and J by 2 bases; unmatched bases: 2. The CDR3 is 14 amino acids. CDR3 coding DNA: TGTGCCAGCAGTACAGGGGATACTAATGAAAAACTGTTTTTT. Translated, it gives CASSTGDTNEKLFF.